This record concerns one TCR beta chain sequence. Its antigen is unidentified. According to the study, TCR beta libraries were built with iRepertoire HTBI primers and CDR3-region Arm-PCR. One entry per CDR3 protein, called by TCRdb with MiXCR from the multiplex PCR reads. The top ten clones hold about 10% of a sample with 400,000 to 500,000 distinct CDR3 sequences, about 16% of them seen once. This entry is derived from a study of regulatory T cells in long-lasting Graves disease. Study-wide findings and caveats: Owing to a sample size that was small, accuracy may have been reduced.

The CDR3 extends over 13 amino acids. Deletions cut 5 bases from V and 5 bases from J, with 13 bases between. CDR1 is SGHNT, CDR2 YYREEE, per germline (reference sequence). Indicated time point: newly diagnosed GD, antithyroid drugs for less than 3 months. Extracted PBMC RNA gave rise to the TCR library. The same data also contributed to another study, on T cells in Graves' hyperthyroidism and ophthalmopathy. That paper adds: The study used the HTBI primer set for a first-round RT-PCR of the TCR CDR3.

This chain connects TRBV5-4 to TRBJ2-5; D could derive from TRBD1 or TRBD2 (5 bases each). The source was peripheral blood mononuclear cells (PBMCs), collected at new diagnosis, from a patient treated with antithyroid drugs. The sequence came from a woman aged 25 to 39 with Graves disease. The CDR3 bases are TGTGCCAGCAGACGAGGGGCGGTGGAGACCCAGTACTTC. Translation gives CASRRGAVETQYF.